The 32 T cell receptor beta chains presented below share a single source sample, sequenced in a study of shared clonotypes between healthy human individuals. Libraries were prepared by immunoSEQ multiplex PCR; TCRdb keeps only in-frame clonotypes and omits some of them. The sample includes about 2.1 million clones, approximately 94% seen only once; the top ten take around 1.7%. Only CD45RO-negative cells positively selected for CCR7 counted as naive CD8 cells, so terminally differentiated effector memory CD45RA+ cells were excluded. Input material: naive CD8+ T cells from PBMCs. The receptors were sampled from a man aged 18 to 30 in good health. Some clones in this sample may be carry-over from other donors' samples.

The chain joins TRBV6-5 to TRBJ2-7, with 12 bases aligning to TRBD1. Germline CDR1 is MNHEY and CDR2 is SVGAGI. The junction had 6 bases not matched to a gene; V was cut back by 6 bases and J by 3 bases. The CDR3 is 15 amino acids. DNA for the CDR3: TGTGCCAGCAGGATTGGGGACAGGGGGCACTACGAGCAGTACTTC. Its translation is CASRIGDRGHYEQYF.

This sequence joins TRBV28 and TRBJ1-1; D uncertain. V lost 5 bases and J 2 bases, leaving 12 bases between the germline ends. Germline V gives CDR1 MDHEN, CDR2 SYDVKM. The CDR3 extends over 14 amino acids. CDR3 nucleotide sequence: TGTGCCAGCAGTCCCACCAGGTTAAACACTGAAGCTTTCTTT. It specifies CASSPTRLNTEAFF.

The chain employs TRBV27 and TRBJ1-2; 7 nucleotides line up with TRBD1. Germline V gene lookup returns CDR1 MNHEY and CDR2 SMNVEV (reference sequence). This CDR3 comprises 15 residues. The trim removed 4 bases at V and 8 bases at J, leaving 13 bases unmatched. This CDR3 reads CASSSTGYSPIGYTF. CDR3 sequence (DNA): TGTGCCAGCAGTTCGACAGGGTATTCTCCTATCGGCTACACCTTC.

This clone turned up a few times. The genes are TRBV21-1 and TRBJ1-1. TRBV21-1 is assigned pseudogene status. This CDR3 region has 14 residues. CDR3 region: CASLGGMMNTEAFF. The CDR3 nucleotides read TGTGCCAGCTTGGGAGGGATGATGAACACTGAAGCTTTCTTT.

V usage is TRBV2 and J usage is TRBJ1-1; D call uncertain. This CDR3 contains 13 residues. V was shortened by 7 bases and J by 2 bases, with 11 bases between the two germline ends. CDR1 and CDR2 from the germline V gene are SNHLY and FYNNEI. CDR3 residues: CASKDGSNTEAFF. The CDR3 DNA is TGTGCCAGCAAGGACGGCTCAAACACTGAAGCTTTCTTT.

This chain joins TRBV13 and TRBJ2-7, with D tentatively TRBD1 (6 bases). Germline V gives CDR1 PRHDT, CDR2 FYEKMQ (reference sequence). CDR3 size: 15 residues. The V and J ends lost 6 bases and 3 bases respectively, with 18 bases between them. The CDR3 region has the DNA TGTGCCAGCAGTCCCAGGGGATCCGGCTTCTACGAGCAGTACTTC. Residues: CASSPRGSGFYEQYF.

The chain carries TRBV7-6 and TRBJ2-6, with TRBD2 as a possible D gene (6 bases). The CDR3 length is 21 residues. Germline lookup yields CDR1 SGHVS and CDR2 FNYEAQ. Trimming took off 2 bases at V and 0 bases at J, with 23 bases between the two ends. The CDR3 nucleotides are TGTGCCAGCAGCTTAACTTACACTGGGGAGGCAGCTAACTCTGGGGCCAACGTCCTGACTTTC. Translating gives CASSLTYTGEAANSGANVLTF.

The chain uses TRBV21-1 and TRBJ2-3; the table's D call, TRBD2, has no DNA check behind it. TRBV21-1 represents a pseudogene. CDR3 length: 18 residues. DNA of the CDR3: TGTGCCAGCAGCAAAAAGTTCAGGAGCGGGAGGCGCACAGATACGCAGTATTTT. This encodes CASSKKFRSGRRTDTQYF.

The chain uses TRBV7-9 and TRBJ2-2; D gene ambiguous. Germline assignment: CDR1 SEHNR and CDR2 FQNEAQ (reference sequence). Trimming cost V 2 bases and J 4 bases, with 5 bases left between them. This CDR3 comprises 13 residues. The CDR3 nucleotides read TGTGCCAGCAGCTTACCGGGCACCGGGGAGCTGTTTTTT. It specifies CASSLPGTGELFF. The full variable domain, its missing parts supplied by reference TRBV7-9 and TRBJ2-2, is DTGVSQNPRHKITKRGQNVTFRCDPISEHNRLYWYRQTLGQGPEFLTYFQNEAQLEKSRLLSDRFSAERPKGSFSTLEIQRTEQGDSAMYLCASSLPGTGELFFGEGSRLTVL.

This clone was observed once. The CDR3 DNA is TGTGCCAGTAGTAGACAGGGTTCAGACATTCAGTACTTC. The encoded protein is CASSRQGSDIQYF. The chain has TRBV19 and TRBJ2-4, with 7 bases that match TRBD1. Trimming at V came to 4 bases and at J to 8 bases, leaving 5 bases not matched to a gene. The CDR3 totals 13 residues. The germline V gene has CDR1 LNHDA and CDR2 SQIVND (reference sequence).

This rearrangement joins TRBV9 to TRBJ1-1; D ambiguous. Trimming left V 1 base short and J 4 bases short, with 8 bases between. The CDR3 has 13 residues. Germline V gene data show CDR1 as SGDLS and CDR2 as YYNGEE. The CDR3 reads CASSVMRGTEAFF. As DNA, the CDR3 is TGTGCCAGCAGCGTAATGCGGGGCACTGAAGCTTTCTTT.

The chain combines TRBV7-9 with TRBJ1-2, with D possibly matching TRBD1 (5 bases). CDR1 SEHNR and CDR2 FQNEAQ come from the germline V gene (reference sequence). The ends were cut back, 5 bases at V and 6 bases at J, with 13 bases in the middle. This CDR3 has 13 residues. The CDR3 DNA reads as TGTGCCAGCAGCCAAGGGGTGCAGAATGGCTACACCTTC. It yields the protein CASSQGVQNGYTF.

The chain combines TRBV27 with TRBJ2-3; D is uncertain. The V gene's germline CDR1 is MNHEY and CDR2 SMNVEV (reference sequence). Trimming took off 4 bases at V and 4 bases at J, with 12 bases between the two ends. This CDR3 is built from 14 residues. For the CDR3, the DNA is TGTGCCAGCAGTTCCGGCGAGGTAGCAGATACGCAGTATTTT. This translates into CASSSGEVADTQYF.

The chain is built from TRBV4-2 and TRBJ1-5; D is unclear. Germline CDR1 LGHNA, CDR2 YNFKEQ. The V gene lost 5 bases and the J gene lost 8 bases, with 13 bases spanning the gap. This CDR3 region has 13 residues. The CDR3 DNA reads as TGTGCCAGCAGCTCAAATCTGGGGAAGCCCCAGCATTTT. It is translated as CASSSNLGKPQHF.

The chain couples TRBV30 to TRBJ1-4; tentative D call: TRBD1 (5 bases). V was pared by 5 bases and J by 1 base, with 11 bases between. Per germline, CDR1 GTSNPN and CDR2 SVGIG (reference sequence). The CDR3 extends over 14 amino acids. Written as DNA, the CDR3 is TGTGCCTGGTCTAGGGGAGTAACTAATGAAAAACTGTTTTTT. This codes for CAWSRGVTNEKLFF. Together with reference TRBV30 and TRBJ1-4, the CDR3 gives the full variable domain: SQTIHQWPATLVQPVGSPLSLECTVEGTSNPNLYWYRQAAGRGLQLLFYSVGIGQISSEVPQNLSASRPQDRQFILSSKKLLLSDSGFYLCAWSRGVTNEKLFFGSGTQLSVL.

The CDR3 DNA follows: TGTGCCATCAGTGAGCCAAGCAAGGGATCCGCCAGATCGAACACCGGGGAGCTGTTTTTT. Translated, it gives CAISEPSKGSARSNTGELFF. This chain connects TRBV10-3 to TRBJ2-2; D ambiguous. The V end was cut by 2 bases, the J end by 0 bases, with 22 bases between. The CDR3 has 20 residues. CDR1 and CDR2 (germline): ENHRY, SYGVKD.

The chain has TRBV5-4 and TRBJ2-1; 12 bases are a match to TRBD2. The CDR3 length is 16 residues. V shed 3 bases, J shed 7 bases, and the junction held 8 bases outside the gene matches. CDR1 is SGHNT and CDR2 is YYREEE in the germline V gene (reference sequence). The CDR3 DNA reads TGTGCCAGCAGCTCCGGGACTAGCGGGTTGCAGAATGAGCAGTTCTTC. It yields the protein CASSSGTSGLQNEQFF.

V usage is TRBV28 and J usage is TRBJ2-7; 7 bases align to TRBD1. Losses at the gene ends were 6 bases for V and 2 bases for J; bases not matched to a gene: 7. This CDR3 has 14 amino acids. In germline, CDR1 is MDHEN, CDR2 SYDVKM. CDR3 sequence: CASRAGTEAYEQYF. The CDR3 coding sequence is TGTGCCAGCAGGGCCGGGACAGAAGCCTACGAGCAGTACTTC. Looking up the rest from reference TRBV28 and TRBJ2-7 gives the full variable domain: DVKVTQSSRYLVKRTGEKVFLECVQDMDHENMFWYRQDPGLGLRLIYFSYDVKMKEKGDIPEGYSVSREKKERFSLILESASTNQTSMYLCASRAGTEAYEQYFGPGTRLTVT.

The V and J genes are TRBV5-1 and TRBJ2-1; 9 nucleotides align to TRBD2. Unmatched junction bases numbered 12, after V lost 4 bases and J lost 7 bases. This CDR3 comprises 16 residues. The V gene's germline CDR1 is SGHRS and CDR2 YFSETQ. The CDR3 loop reads CASSLRAGGPRNEQFF. The CDR3 region has the DNA TGCGCCAGCAGCCTGCGCGCGGGAGGGCCCAGAAATGAGCAGTTCTTC.

The rearrangement links TRBV29-1 to TRBJ2-5, with D tentatively TRBD1 or TRBD2 (6 bases each). This CDR3 is built from 14 residues. Germline CDR1 reads SQVTM; CDR2 reads ANQGSEA. V lost 4 bases and J lost 6, with 18 bases in between. Written as DNA, the CDR3 is TGCAGCGTTGTGGGCGGGACTGGGGGCAAGACCCAGTACTTC. This translates into CSVVGGTGGKTQYF.

The V call is TRBV9, the J call TRBJ2-2; 7 bases fit TRBD2. The CDR3 is 16 amino acids. Germline CDR1 and CDR2: SGDLS and YYNGEE. J lost 4 bases, V lost 3 bases, and 9 bases had no gene match. CDR3 sequence: CASSAERLAFTGELFF. The CDR3 DNA reads TGTGCCAGCAGCGCCGAGAGACTAGCCTTCACCGGGGAGCTGTTTTTT. The variable domain in full, completed from reference TRBV9 and TRBJ2-2, reads DSGVTQTPKHLITATGQRVTLRCSPRSGDLSVYWYQQSLDQGLQFLIQYYNGEERAKGNILERFSAQQFPDLHSELNLSSLELGDSALYFCASSAERLAFTGELFFGEGSRLTVL.

J is TRBJ2-3 and V is TRBV30; D gene uncertain. Germline-derived CDR1 and CDR2 are GTSNPN and SVGIG (reference sequence). CDR3 size: 13 residues. The germline V and J ends were trimmed by 2 bases and 0 bases, with 6 bases remaining between them. This CDR3 is CAWSWRSTDTQYF. Written as DNA, the CDR3 is TGTGCCTGGAGTTGGCGGAGCACAGATACGCAGTATTTT.

The chain is built from TRBV5-1 and TRBJ2-7; D remains unclear. The CDR3 totals 13 residues. CDR1 SGHRS and CDR2 YFSETQ come from the germline V gene. The germline V and J ends were trimmed by 3 bases and 2 bases, with 9 bases remaining between them. The CDR3 sequence: CASSYAPTYEQYF. The CDR3 DNA reads TGCGCCAGCAGCTATGCCCCGACCTACGAGCAGTACTTC.

The chain joins TRBV27 to TRBJ2-1; TRBD2 matches at 8 bases. Germline assignment: CDR1 MNHEY and CDR2 SMNVEV (reference sequence). Unmatched junction bases numbered 13, after V lost 5 bases and J lost 7 bases. The CDR3 loop spans 16 amino acids. The CDR3 here is CASSPRLAPVINEQFF. The CDR3 DNA follows: TGTGCCAGCAGTCCCCGACTAGCGCCTGTGATAAATGAGCAGTTCTTC.

The V gene is TRBV27, the J gene TRBJ2-7; 15 positions match TRBD2. The ends lost 7 bases at V and 3 bases at J; junction bases unmatched: 13. The CDR3 consists of 18 residues. The germline gives CDR1 MNHEY, CDR2 SMNVEV (reference sequence). The CDR3: CASNSRGLAGGPDYEQYF. The DNA of the CDR3 is TGTGCCAGCAATTCACGGGGACTAGCGGGAGGTCCCGACTACGAGCAGTACTTC.

The V call is TRBV13, the J call TRBJ1-1; D remains ambiguous. V lost 5 bases and J 0 bases, leaving 4 bases between the germline ends. This CDR3 has 12 residues. Germline V gene lookup returns CDR1 PRHDT and CDR2 FYEKMQ (reference sequence). The CDR3 sequence: CASSTMNTEAFF. The CDR3 bases are TGTGCCAGCAGCACAATGAACACTGAAGCTTTCTTT.

The chain uses TRBV27 and TRBJ1-5; D remains ambiguous. From germline, CDR1 is MNHEY and CDR2 SMNVEV (reference sequence). This CDR3 is 14 amino acids long. Deletions cut 8 bases from V and 5 bases from J, with 16 bases between. CDR3 nucleotides: TGTGCCAGCGCGATGAGAGCAAGGGATCAGCCCCAGCATTTT. Its protein is CASAMRARDQPQHF.

Worth noting for this clone: Other DNA sequences within the sample encode an identical CDR3. V and J are TRBV7-9 and TRBJ2-3, with D possibly TRBD2 on 6 matching bases. The germline V gene encodes CDR1 SEHNR and CDR2 FQNEAQ (reference sequence). V was clipped by 6 bases and J by 2 bases, with 15 bases between them. This CDR3 comprises 15 residues. DNA for the CDR3: TGTGCCAGCAGTCTAAGCGGGTCTACCACAGATACGCAGTATTTT. It is translated as CASSLSGSTTDTQYF.

The chain has TRBV6-6 and TRBJ1-1, with a weak D call TRBD1 (6 bases). Germline V gene data show CDR1 as MNHNY and CDR2 as SVGAGI (reference sequence). V lost 5 bases and J lost 5, with 15 bases in between. CDR3 length equals 14 residues. CDR3 DNA sequence: TGTGCCAGCAGTGATGGACAGAAGGTGACTGAAGCTTTCTTT. Translation: CASSDGQKVTEAFF.

J is TRBJ1-1 and V is TRBV28; a possible D gene is TRBD1 (6 bases). The CDR3 runs 13 residues. Trimming shortened V by 7 bases and J by 6 bases, and 15 bases separated the two germline ends. Looked up from germline, CDR1 is MDHEN and CDR2 is SYDVKM. CDR3 in amino acids: CASIRVRGPEAFF. The CDR3 coding sequence is TGTGCCAGCATTAGGGTCAGGGGACCTGAAGCTTTCTTT.

The gene calls are TRBV4-1 and TRBJ2-1, with no clear D. V was clipped by 1 base and J by 12 bases, with 7 bases between them. CDR1 and CDR2 (germline): MGHRA, YSYEKL. The CDR3 runs to 11 residues. CDR3 sequence: CASSQGGVQFF. Written as DNA, the CDR3 is TGCGCCAGCAGCCAAGGCGGCGTGCAGTTCTTC.

The rearrangement links TRBV5-1 to TRBJ1-2; no definite D call. The germline V and J ends were trimmed by 1 base and 5 bases, with 18 bases remaining between them. Germline CDR1 is SGHRS and CDR2 is YFSETQ. CDR3 length: 16 amino acids. CDR3 loop: CASSLIFPTIGYGYTF. DNA for the CDR3: TGCGCCAGCAGCTTGATATTCCCCACCATCGGGTATGGCTACACCTTC.